One and the same sample provided the 19 T cell receptor beta chains below, sequenced in a study of response to subunit inactivated influenza vaccine. TCRdb ran MiXCR on the RT-PCR reads and lists one entry per CDR3 protein. The sample includes approximately 530,000 distinct CDR3 sequences, approximately 7.6% of them seen just once. The sample in question was PBMCs from blood, obtained less than 30 months after vaccination. The source is a man in his fifties or sixties who received an inactivated influenza vaccine.

This clonotype was seen repeatedly, ten times or more. This chain connects TRBV30 to TRBJ2-1; the D gene is possibly TRBD1 (6 bases). Germline V gives CDR1 GTSNPN, CDR2 SVGIG (reference sequence). The CDR3 covers 14 residues. The germline V and J ends were trimmed by 2 bases and 2 bases, with 10 bases remaining between them. As DNA, the CDR3 is TGTGCCTGGAGTTTAAAGGGGGCCTACAATGAGCAGTTCTTC. This translates into CAWSLKGAYNEQFF.

The J gene is TRBJ2-6, the V gene TRBV18; no definite D call. This CDR3 has 15 residues. Germline assignment: CDR1 KGHSH and CDR2 LQKENI. V was clipped by 3 bases and J by 3 bases, with 9 bases between them. The CDR3 DNA is TGTGCCAGCTCACCGTTTGGCAGTGGGGCCAACGTCCTGACTTTC. Translated, it gives CASSPFGSGANVLTF.

This clonotype was found a few times. The V gene is TRBV7-9, the J gene TRBJ2-7, with 7 bases that match TRBD2. The CDR3 has 15 amino acids. Germline-derived CDR1 and CDR2 are SEHNR and FQNEAQ (reference sequence). Trimming took 5 bases from V and 1 from J; bases not matched to a gene: 8. CDR3 amino acids: CASSPQLAASYEQYF. CDR3 in DNA: TGTGCCAGCAGCCCCCAGCTAGCGGCTTCCTACGAGCAGTACTTC.

Ten or more counts support this clonotype. The chain carries TRBV15 and TRBJ2-1; D is unclear. This CDR3 spans 13 amino acids. CDR1 is LNHNV, CDR2 YYDKDF, per germline (reference sequence). Trimming removed 3 bases at V and 10 bases at J, with 13 bases between. CDR3 in DNA: TGTGCCACCAGCAGTAGGTCCATGGTCGAGCAGTTCTTC. Protein: CATSSRSMVEQFF.

The J gene is TRBJ2-2, the V gene TRBV18; the D gene is possibly TRBD1 (6 bases). The CDR3 length is 14 residues. V shed 2 bases and J shed 6 bases, with 10 bases lying between them. Germline V gene data show CDR1 as KGHSH and CDR2 as LQKENI. CDR3 region: CASSPVQGAGELFF. The CDR3 region has the DNA TGTGCCAGCTCACCAGTACAGGGCGCCGGGGAGCTGTTTTTT.

This clonotype was seen a few times. This chain connects TRBV19 to TRBJ2-2, with D unclear. Germline V gene sequence: CDR1 LNHDA, CDR2 SQIVND (reference sequence). The CDR3 is made up of 13 amino acids. V lost 2 bases, J lost 6 bases, and 7 bases lay in between. DNA of the CDR3: TGTGCCAGTAGTATAAGGGTCTCCGGGGAGCTGTTTTTT. Translation gives CASSIRVSGELFF.

This chain's CDR3 is CASSLGGSSSYNEQFF. The CDR3 DNA reads as TGTGCCAGCAGCCTAGGTGGGAGCAGCTCCTACAATGAGCAGTTCTTC. This chain connects TRBV9 to TRBJ2-1; D may be TRBD2 (5 bases). V shed 4 bases and J shed 0 bases, with 14 bases lying between them. The V gene's germline CDR1 is SGDLS and CDR2 YYNGEE. The CDR3 is 16 amino acids.

V usage is TRBV29-1 and J usage is TRBJ1-2; possible D gene TRBD1, 5 bases. Germline V gives CDR1 SQVTM, CDR2 ANQGSEA. V lost 7 bases, J lost 4 bases, and 13 bases lay in between. The CDR3 is 12 amino acids. CDR3 residues: CSGYGTSYGYTF. In DNA form, the CDR3 reads TGCAGCGGTTACGGGACCTCCTATGGCTACACCTTC. Full variable domain (outside the CDR3, taken from reference TRBV29-1 and TRBJ1-2): SAVISQKPSRDICQRGTSLTIQCQVDSQVTMMFWYRQQPGQSLTLIATANQGSEATYESGFVIDKFPISRPNLTFSTLTVSNMSPEDSSIYLCSGYGTSYGYTFGSGTRLTVV.

The chain joins TRBV10-3 to TRBJ2-5; TRBD2 agrees at 10 bases. J was trimmed by 5 bases and V by 8 bases; bases with no gene match: 14. From germline, CDR1 is ENHRY and CDR2 SYGVKD. The CDR3 extends over 16 amino acids. CDR3 sequence (DNA): TGTGCCATCGCACCGGCTAGCGGGAGTTTGTCCGAGACCCAGTACTTC. This encodes CAIAPASGSLSETQYF.

This clonotype has ten or more counts. The chain links TRBV12-3 or TRBV12-4 to TRBJ2-3; TRBD1 matches at 11 bases. The CDR3 loop spans 16 amino acids. V lost 2 bases to trimming and J lost 3 bases; unmatched junction nucleotides: 4. The CDR3 coding sequence is TGTGCCAGCAGTTTATTGGGGACAGGGGGTACAGATACGCAGTATTTT. Its translation is CASSLLGTGGTDTQYF.

There are a few counts of this clonotype. The chain combines TRBV20-1 with TRBJ2-3; D might be TRBD1 or TRBD2, each matching 5 bases. The CDR3 has 14 amino acids. V lost 0 bases to trimming and J lost 0 bases, with 7 bases between them. Per germline, CDR1 DFQATT and CDR2 SNEGSKA (reference sequence). DNA of the CDR3: TGCAGTGCTAGAGATTGGGGGAGCACAGATACGCAGTATTTT. Amino acid sequence: CSARDWGSTDTQYF.

The rearrangement uses TRBV20-1 and TRBJ2-3; D possibly corresponds to TRBD2 (6 bases). The CDR3 is 14 amino acids. The V end lost 5 bases, the J end lost 0 bases, and 12 bases lay between the germline ends. From germline, CDR1 is DFQATT and CDR2 SNEGSKA (reference sequence). Written as DNA, the CDR3 is TGCAGTGCTCAGGAGGGTTCTAGCACAGATACGCAGTATTTT. It encodes CSAQEGSSTDTQYF.

As to this clonotype: This may be a read error: a much more frequent sequence differs by one nucleotide. This chain links TRBV7-2 with TRBJ2-1; 9 bases fit TRBD1. The length of the CDR3 is 16 residues. Germline V gene sequence: CDR1 SGHTA, CDR2 FQGNSA. The DNA of the CDR3 is TGTGCCAGCAGCTTTTTGGACAGGGGCTCCTACATTGAGCAGTTCTTC. Translated: CASSFLDRGSYIEQFF.

This clonotype was seen a handful of times. This chain connects TRBV20-1 to TRBJ1-1; tentatively, D is TRBD1 (5 bases). Trimming removed 0 bases at V and 6 bases at J, with 11 bases between. Germline CDR1 is DFQATT and CDR2 is SNEGSKA (reference sequence). The CDR3 spans 13 residues. The CDR3 sequence is CSARDLRASEAFF. DNA of the CDR3: TGCAGTGCTAGAGATCTCAGGGCCTCTGAAGCTTTCTTT.

This clonotype was counted many times. The V and J genes are TRBV20-1 and TRBJ2-7; D uncertain. CDR1 is DFQATT and CDR2 is SNEGSKA in the germline V gene (reference sequence). The CDR3 totals 13 residues. V dropped 1 base and J dropped 0 bases, with 7 bases sitting between them. Here the CDR3 DNA reads TGCAGTGCTAGAGCCCCATACTCCTACGAGCAGTACTTC. It codes for CSARAPYSYEQYF.

This clonotype was detected ten times or more. The rearrangement links TRBV6-1 to TRBJ1-1; unclear D gene. V lost 5 bases and J 5 bases, leaving 12 bases between the germline ends. Germline CDR1 MNHNS, CDR2 SASEGT. CDR3 length: 13 residues. Here the CDR3 reads CASSKTLGTEAFF. DNA for the CDR3: TGTGCCAGCAGTAAAACCCTCGGGACTGAAGCTTTCTTT.

The genes are TRBV20-1 and TRBJ1-1; 8 nucleotides match TRBD1. This CDR3 spans 14 amino acids. Germline CDR1 DFQATT, CDR2 SNEGSKA (reference sequence). The trim removed 3 bases at V and 4 bases at J, leaving 7 bases unmatched. In nucleotides, the CDR3 is TGCAGTGCTAGCACAGGGGGGACGGGCACTGAAGCTTTCTTT. Residues: CSASTGGTGTEAFF.

This clonotype was observed at least ten times. One end of the junction varies from germline; a read error may be responsible. The gene calls are TRBV20-1 and TRBJ2-2; 7 bases match TRBD1. The CDR3 totals 14 residues. CDR1 and CDR2 from the germline V gene are DFQATT and SNEGSKA (reference sequence). CDR3 loop: CSATGTVNTGELFF. The CDR3 DNA follows: TGCAGCGCTACTGGGACAGTTAACACCGGGGAGCTGTTTTTT.

J is TRBJ2-1 and V is TRBV10-3; D uncertain. V gave up 0 bases and J gave up 0 bases, with 9 bases separating them. CDR1 and CDR2 (germline): ENHRY, SYGVKD. The CDR3 covers 16 residues. Here the CDR3 reads CAISESAASSYNEQFF. The DNA for the CDR3 is TGTGCCATCAGTGAGTCGGCGGCGAGCTCCTACAATGAGCAGTTCTTC.